These T cell receptor beta chains were read from a single sample in a study of cytomegalovirus exposure and HLA in healthy donors. This table comes from immunoSEQ multiplex PCR, and its TCRdb copy is limited to in-frame clones, with some not included. The table shows hundreds of thousands of clones, with around four fifths occurring only once. The material sequenced was PBMCs. All receptors come from a woman younger than 30 in good health and CMV-seronegative. Both conserved end residues are part of each CDR3. D genes are given only for firm matches. Size values are once, few and many counts, or a class for expanded clones, and some rows have none.

cdr3_nt cdr3_aa j_call clone_size v_call d_call
TGTGCCAGCTCATCGGACAGCTCGAACACCGGGGAGCTGTTTTTT CASSSDSSNTGELFF TRBJ2-2 - TRBV18 -
TGTGCCAGCAGTTTATTTCCCGGGACTAGGGACGAGCAGTTCTTC CASSLFPGTRDEQFF TRBJ2-1 - TRBV6-5 TRBD2
TGTGCCAGTAGTATAGATCAAACGTTCGCGCGCGAGCAGTACTTC CASSIDQTFAREQYF TRBJ2-7 - TRBV19 -
TGTGCCAGCAGCTTCGCGGGGGCCTCAAATTCACCCCTCCACTTT CASSFAGASNSPLHF TRBJ1-6 - TRBV5-5 -
TGTGCCAGCAGCGCGAGACGAGGGGCTGGGGAGACCCAGTACTTC CASSARRGAGETQYF TRBJ2-5 - TRBV5-4 -
TGCGCCAGCAGGAAGGACAGGCCCGACGAGCAGTACTTC CASRKDRPDEQYF TRBJ2-7 - TRBV10-2 TRBD1
TGTGCCAGCAGTCCGTTGACAGGGGTAAACACTGAAGCTTTCTTT CASSPLTGVNTEAFF TRBJ1-1 many TRBV28 TRBD1
TGTGCCAGCAGTCCCCGGGACAGCGACCAAGAGACCCAGTACTTC CASSPRDSDQETQYF TRBJ2-5 - TRBV27 TRBD1
TGTGCCAGCGAAGGGGGTCCCGGGGAGCTGTTTTTT CASEGGPGELFF TRBJ2-2 - TRBV2 -
TGTGCCAGCAGTTATGGGCGGCGGGGAGAGACCCAGTACTTC CASSYGRRGETQYF TRBJ2-5 - TRBV6-5 -
TGCGCCAGCAGTGAGCCAGGGCCTGAGGAGACCCAGTACTTC CASSEPGPEETQYF TRBJ2-5 few TRBV10-2 -
TGTGCCTGGAGTGTACGAGGGCAGCCCCAGCATTTT CAWSVRGQPQHF TRBJ1-5 few TRBV30 -
TGTGCCAGCAGTAGGGACAGGGCCTACAATGAGCAGTTCTTC CASSRDRAYNEQFF TRBJ2-1 - TRBV6-6 TRBD1
TGCGCCAGCAGCCAGACGTGGGACAGGGGCTACGAGCAGTACTTC CASSQTWDRGYEQYF TRBJ2-7 few TRBV4-1 TRBD1
TGTGCCAGCAACTCAGCGGGGGGGCCGAGTGAGCAGTTCTTC CASNSAGGPSEQFF TRBJ2-1 - TRBV7-6 TRBD2
TGCGCCAGCAGCTTGGGGTCGACAGAAAATCAGCCCCAGCATTTT CASSLGSTENQPQHF TRBJ1-5 - TRBV5-1 -
TGTGCCAGCAGCTTAGATGCAGGGGAAAAACTGTTTTTT CASSLDAGEKLFF TRBJ1-4 - TRBV11-2 -
TGTGCCAGCAGTACAAACCCCCGGCCTCACACAGATACGCAGTATTTT CASSTNPRPHTDTQYF TRBJ2-3 - TRBV27 -
TGTGCCAGCAGCCTACCGGGCTCTGGGGCCAACGTCCTGACTTTC CASSLPGSGANVLTF TRBJ2-6 - TRBV25-1 -
TGCGCCAGCAGCCAAGATCTTTTCGCAGGGGGGGGAAAACTGTTTTTT CASSQDLFAGGGKLFF TRBJ1-4 - TRBV4-1 TRBD1
TGTGCCTGGAACAAGCAGCAAACGAACACTGAAGCTTTCTTT CAWNKQQTNTEAFF TRBJ1-1 - TRBV30 -
TGCGCCAGCTCCACTAGCGTCAATGAGCAGTTCTTC CASSTSVNEQFF TRBJ2-1 - TRBV5-1 TRBD2
TGTGCCAGCAAGTTACCCGACACAGATACGCAGTATTTT CASKLPDTDTQYF TRBJ2-3 - TRBV5-4 -
TGTGCCAGCAGCTTAGCGGGGCGCTCGGAGCAGTTCTTC CASSLAGRSEQFF TRBJ2-1 - TRBV7-8 -
TGCGCCAGCAGCCACGGGACTAGCGGATCAAACAATGAGCAGTTCTTC CASSHGTSGSNNEQFF TRBJ2-1 - TRBV5-1 TRBD2
TGTGCCAGCAGTTACCGACTAGCGGGAGAGAACGGGGAGCTGTTTTTT CASSYRLAGENGELFF TRBJ2-2 - TRBV6-5 TRBD2
TGTGCCAGCAGCGTAATTGGGGGGGCATTCCAGAACGAGCAGTACTTC CASSVIGGAFQNEQYF TRBJ2-7 - TRBV9 -
TGTGCCAGCAGTGAACTGGTAGAACAAGAGACCCAGTACTTC CASSELVEQETQYF TRBJ2-5 - TRBV6-1 -
TGTGCCATCAGTGAGCGTATCCAAGAGACCCAGTACTTC CAISERIQETQYF TRBJ2-5 - TRBV10-3 -
TGTGCCCGCGGTAGCGTCTCCACCGGGGAGCTGTTTTTT CARGSVSTGELFF TRBJ2-2 - TRBV30 -
TGTGCCTGGAGTACCGGGACAGGGGCCTACGAGCAGTACTTC CAWSTGTGAYEQYF TRBJ2-7 - TRBV30 TRBD1
TGCAGCGGGGGACAGTTCTACGAGCAGTACTTC CSGGQFYEQYF TRBJ2-7 - TRBV29-1 TRBD1
TGTGCCAGCAGCCCCGACAGTCAAGAGACCCAGTACTTC CASSPDSQETQYF TRBJ2-5 - TRBV7-6 -
TGTGCCAGCAGCGTCCAAGCTGAACAGGGATGGTACGAGCAGTACTTC CASSVQAEQGWYEQYF TRBJ2-7 - TRBV9 -
TGTGCCAGCAGCTTAGGTCCGCTAACGAACACTGAAGCTTTCTTT CASSLGPLTNTEAFF TRBJ1-1 - TRBV5-5 -
TGTGCCAGCTCACCTCCCGTGGCAGGTTGGGAAACCGGGGAGCTGTTTTTT CASSPPVAGWETGELFF TRBJ2-2 many TRBV18 -
TGTGCCAGCAGGCGGCGAGGGGCAGGGACCTACGAGCAGTACTTC CASRRRGAGTYEQYF TRBJ2-7 - TRBV6-5 -
TGTGCCAGCACCAATGAGGCGGGAGTCGGGAATGAGCAGTTCTTC CASTNEAGVGNEQFF TRBJ2-1 - TRBV2 TRBD2
TGTGCCAGCAGAACCAACTCTGGAAACACCATATATTTT CASRTNSGNTIYF TRBJ1-3 - TRBV6-1 -
TGTGCCAGCGAAAGGGACATAGGGGGTACGCAGTATTTT CASERDIGGTQYF TRBJ2-3 - TRBV7-9 -
TGCGCCAGCAGCAGGGACGGGACAGGGTCTGGCTACACCTTC CASSRDGTGSGYTF TRBJ1-2 - TRBV4-1 TRBD1
TGTGCCAGCATCCCCGAACTATACTCCTTCAAGGCTCAGTTCTTC CASIPELYSFKAQFF TRBJ2-1 - TRBV2 -
TGTGCCAGCAGTTTTGCGTTAGCTAGCGGGAGTACAGAGACCCAGTACTTC CASSFALASGSTETQYF TRBJ2-5 - TRBV28 TRBD2
TGTGCCAGCAGTCGGACATATCGGCCTGGAGAGACCCAGTACTTC CASSRTYRPGETQYF TRBJ2-5 - TRBV27 -
TGTGCCAGCAGCTTAAGGGGCGCGGTAAGCGAGCAGTACTTC CASSLRGAVSEQYF TRBJ2-7 - TRBV5-6 -